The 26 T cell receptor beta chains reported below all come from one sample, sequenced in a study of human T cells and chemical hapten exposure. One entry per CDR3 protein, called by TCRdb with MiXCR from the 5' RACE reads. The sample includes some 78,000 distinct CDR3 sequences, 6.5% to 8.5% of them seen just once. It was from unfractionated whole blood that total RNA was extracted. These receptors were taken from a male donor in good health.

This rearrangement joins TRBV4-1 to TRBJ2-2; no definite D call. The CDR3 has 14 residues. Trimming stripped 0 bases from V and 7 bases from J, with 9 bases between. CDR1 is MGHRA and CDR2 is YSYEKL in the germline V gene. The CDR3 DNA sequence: TGCGCCAGCAGCCAAGACCCCACGGACGGGGAGCTGTTTTTT. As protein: CASSQDPTDGELFF.

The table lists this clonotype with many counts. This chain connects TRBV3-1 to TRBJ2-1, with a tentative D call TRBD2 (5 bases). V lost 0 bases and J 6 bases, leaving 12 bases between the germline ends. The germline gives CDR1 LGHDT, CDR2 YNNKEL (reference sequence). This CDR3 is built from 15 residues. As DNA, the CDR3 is TGTGCCAGCAGCCAAGAGGGAGACTACCCCAATGAGCAGTTCTTC. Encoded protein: CASSQEGDYPNEQFF.

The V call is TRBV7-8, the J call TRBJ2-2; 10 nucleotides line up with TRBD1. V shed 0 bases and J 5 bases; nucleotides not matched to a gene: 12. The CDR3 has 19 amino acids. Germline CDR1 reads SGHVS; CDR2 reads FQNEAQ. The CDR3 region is CASSLAGGGQGIKTGELFF. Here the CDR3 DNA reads TGTGCCAGCAGCTTAGCCGGTGGGGGACAGGGGATCAAAACCGGGGAGCTGTTTTTT.

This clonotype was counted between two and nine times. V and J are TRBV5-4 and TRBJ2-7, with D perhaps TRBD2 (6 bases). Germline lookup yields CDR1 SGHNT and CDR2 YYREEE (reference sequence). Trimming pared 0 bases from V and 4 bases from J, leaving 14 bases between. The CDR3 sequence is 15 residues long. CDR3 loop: CASSLVGRDFYEQYF. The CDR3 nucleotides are TGTGCCAGCAGCTTGGTCGGCCGGGACTTTTACGAGCAGTACTTC. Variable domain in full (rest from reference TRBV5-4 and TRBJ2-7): ETGVTQSPTHLIKTRGQQVTLRCSSQSGHNTVSWYQQALGQGPQFIFQYYREEENGRGNFPPRFSGLQFPNYSSELNVNALELDDSALYLCASSLVGRDFYEQYFGPGTRLTVT.

The CDR3: CASSPTENTEAFF. In nucleotides, the CDR3 is TGTGCCAGCAGCCCGACAGAGAACACTGAAGCTTTCTTT. The chain has TRBV4-2 and TRBJ1-1; D might be TRBD1 (5 bases). This CDR3 comprises 13 residues. V was trimmed by 4 bases and J by 1 base, leaving 7 bases between them. Germline V gives CDR1 LGHNA, CDR2 YNFKEQ.

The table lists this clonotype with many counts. CDR3 bases: TGCGCCAGCAGCCAAGTAGACTCTACTGGGGCCTATGAGCAGTTCTTC. Its protein product is CASSQVDSTGAYEQFF. The chain carries TRBV4-1 and TRBJ2-1; a possible D gene is TRBD1 (5 bases). The CDR3 runs to 16 residues. V was cut by 1 base and J by 8 bases, with 18 bases left in between. Germline V gene data show CDR1 as MGHRA and CDR2 as YSYEKL.

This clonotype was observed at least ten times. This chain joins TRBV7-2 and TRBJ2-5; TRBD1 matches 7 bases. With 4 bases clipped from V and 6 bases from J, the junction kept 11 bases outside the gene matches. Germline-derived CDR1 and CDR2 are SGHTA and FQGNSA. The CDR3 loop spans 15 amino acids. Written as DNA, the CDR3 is TGTGCCAGCAGCTCCGGGACAGCCCGAACGCAGACCCAGTACTTC. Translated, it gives CASSSGTARTQTQYF.

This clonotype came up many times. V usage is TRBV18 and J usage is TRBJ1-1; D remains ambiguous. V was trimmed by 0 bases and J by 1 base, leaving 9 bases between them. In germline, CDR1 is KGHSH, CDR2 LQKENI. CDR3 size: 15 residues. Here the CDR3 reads CASSPPGTSNTEAFF. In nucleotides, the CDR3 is TGTGCCAGCTCACCACCGGGAACATCGAACACTGAAGCTTTCTTT.

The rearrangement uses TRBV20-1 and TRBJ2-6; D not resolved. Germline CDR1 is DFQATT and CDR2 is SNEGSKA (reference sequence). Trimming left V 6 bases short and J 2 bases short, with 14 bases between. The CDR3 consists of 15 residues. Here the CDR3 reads CSAPLSEAGANVLTF. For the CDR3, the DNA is TGCAGTGCCCCCTTATCCGAGGCTGGGGCCAACGTCCTGACTTTC.

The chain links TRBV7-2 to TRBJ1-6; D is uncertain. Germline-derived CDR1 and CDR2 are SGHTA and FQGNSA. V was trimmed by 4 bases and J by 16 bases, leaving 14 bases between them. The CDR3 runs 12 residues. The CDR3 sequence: CASSSITGNLHF. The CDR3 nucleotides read TGTGCCAGCAGCTCTATCACCGGGAATCTCCACTTT.

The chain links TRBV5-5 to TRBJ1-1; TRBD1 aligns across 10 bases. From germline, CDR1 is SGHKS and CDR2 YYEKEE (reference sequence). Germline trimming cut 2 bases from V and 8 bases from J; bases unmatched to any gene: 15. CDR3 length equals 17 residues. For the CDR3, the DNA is TGTGCCAGCAGCTTTGGGATCTCCGGGACAGGGGCGGGGGAAGCTTTCTTT. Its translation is CASSFGISGTGAGEAFF.

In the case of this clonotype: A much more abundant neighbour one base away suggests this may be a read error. The CDR3 loop is CSARARSDGGELFF. In DNA, the CDR3 is TGCAGTGCTAGAGCCAGGTCCGATGGGGGGGAGCTGTTTTTT. This chain connects TRBV20-1 to TRBJ2-2; D remains unclear. This CDR3 is built from 14 residues. V was cut by 1 base and J by 8 bases, with 14 bases left in between. CDR1 and CDR2 (germline): DFQATT, SNEGSKA (reference sequence).

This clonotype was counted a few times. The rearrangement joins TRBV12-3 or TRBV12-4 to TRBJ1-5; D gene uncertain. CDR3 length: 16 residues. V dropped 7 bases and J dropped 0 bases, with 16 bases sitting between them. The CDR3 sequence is CASTSQRGGSNQPQHF. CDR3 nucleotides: TGTGCCAGCACCTCACAACGGGGAGGTAGCAATCAGCCCCAGCATTTT.

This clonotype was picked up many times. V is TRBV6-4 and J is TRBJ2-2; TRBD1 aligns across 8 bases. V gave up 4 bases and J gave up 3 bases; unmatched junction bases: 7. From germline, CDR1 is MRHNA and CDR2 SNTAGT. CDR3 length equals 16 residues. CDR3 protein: CASSGSGQVDTGELFF. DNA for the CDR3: TGTGCCAGCAGTGGATCGGGACAGGTTGACACCGGGGAGCTGTTTTTT.

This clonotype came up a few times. For the CDR3, the DNA is TGTGCCAGCAGCCAGACGGGGGCCCTCCACTTT. Protein: CASSQTGALHF. The chain has TRBV7-2 and TRBJ1-6; possible D gene TRBD1, 5 bases. The CDR3 is 11 amino acids. Per the germline V gene, CDR1 is SGHTA and CDR2 is FQGNSA. The germline V and J ends were trimmed by 5 bases and 14 bases, with 10 bases remaining between them. Full variable domain (missing parts from reference TRBV7-2 and TRBJ1-6): GAGVSQSPSNKVTEKGKDVELRCDPISGHTALYWYRQSLGQGLEFLIYFQGNSAPDKSGLPSDRFSAERTGGSVSTLTIQRTQQEDSAVYLCASSQTGALHFGNGTRLTVT.

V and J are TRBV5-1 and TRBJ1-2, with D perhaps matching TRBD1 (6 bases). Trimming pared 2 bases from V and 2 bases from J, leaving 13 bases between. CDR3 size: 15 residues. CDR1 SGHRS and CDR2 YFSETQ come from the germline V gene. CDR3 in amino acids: CASSLHREENYGYTF. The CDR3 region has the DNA TGCGCCAGCAGCTTACACAGGGAGGAAAACTATGGCTACACCTTC. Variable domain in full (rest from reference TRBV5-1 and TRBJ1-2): KAGVTQTPRYLIKTRGQQVTLSCSPISGHRSVSWYQQTPGQGLQFLFEYFSETQRNKGNFPGRFSGRQFSNSRSEMNVSTLELGDSALYLCASSLHREENYGYTFGSGTRLTVV.

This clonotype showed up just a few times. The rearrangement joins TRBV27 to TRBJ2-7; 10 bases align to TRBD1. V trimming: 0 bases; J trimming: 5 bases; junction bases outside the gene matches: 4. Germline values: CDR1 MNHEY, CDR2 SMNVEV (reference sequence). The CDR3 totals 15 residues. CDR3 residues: CASSLSGTGAHEQYF. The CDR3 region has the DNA TGTGCCAGCAGTTTATCAGGGACAGGGGCCCACGAGCAGTACTTC.

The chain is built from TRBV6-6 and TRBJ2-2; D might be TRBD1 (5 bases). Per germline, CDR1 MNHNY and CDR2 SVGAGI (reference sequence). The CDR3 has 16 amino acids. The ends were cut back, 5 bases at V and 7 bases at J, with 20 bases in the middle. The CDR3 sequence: CASSQLIQDNGGELFF. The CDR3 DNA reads TGTGCCAGCAGTCAGTTAATTCAGGACAACGGCGGGGAGCTGTTTTTT.

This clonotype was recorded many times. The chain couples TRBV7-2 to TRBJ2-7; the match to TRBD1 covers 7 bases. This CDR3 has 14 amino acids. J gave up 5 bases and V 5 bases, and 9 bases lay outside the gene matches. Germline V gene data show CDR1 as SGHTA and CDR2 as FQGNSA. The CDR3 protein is CASSRRDSLHEQYF. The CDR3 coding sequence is TGTGCCAGCAGCCGCCGGGACAGTCTCCACGAGCAGTACTTC.

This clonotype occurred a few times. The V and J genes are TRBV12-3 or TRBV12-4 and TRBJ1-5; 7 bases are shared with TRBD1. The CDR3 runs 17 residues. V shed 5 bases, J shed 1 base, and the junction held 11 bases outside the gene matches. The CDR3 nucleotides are TGTGCCAGCAGTCCCGGGGGAGGGGGCGCGAGCAATCAGCCCCAGCATTTT. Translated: CASSPGGGGASNQPQHF.

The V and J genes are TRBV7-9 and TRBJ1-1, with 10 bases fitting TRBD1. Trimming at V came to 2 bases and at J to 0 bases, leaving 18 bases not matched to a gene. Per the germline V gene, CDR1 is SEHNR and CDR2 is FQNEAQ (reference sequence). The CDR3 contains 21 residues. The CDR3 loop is CASSLPDRGRADWKMNTEAFF. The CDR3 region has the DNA TGTGCCAGCAGCTTACCGGACAGGGGGAGAGCAGATTGGAAAATGAACACTGAAGCTTTCTTT.

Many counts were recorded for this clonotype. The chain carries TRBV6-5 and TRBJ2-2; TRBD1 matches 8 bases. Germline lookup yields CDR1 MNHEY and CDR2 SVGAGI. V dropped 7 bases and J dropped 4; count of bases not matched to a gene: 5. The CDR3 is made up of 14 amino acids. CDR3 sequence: CASNAQGGTGELFF. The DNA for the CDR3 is TGTGCCAGCAACGCACAGGGGGGCACCGGGGAGCTGTTTTTT.

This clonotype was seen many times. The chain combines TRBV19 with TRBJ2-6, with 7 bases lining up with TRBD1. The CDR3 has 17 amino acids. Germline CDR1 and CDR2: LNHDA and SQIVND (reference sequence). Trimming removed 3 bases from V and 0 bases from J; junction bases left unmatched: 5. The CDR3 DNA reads TGTGCCAGTAGTATGGGACAGCTCAGCTCTGGGGCCAACGTCCTGACTTTC. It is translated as CASSMGQLSSGANVLTF.

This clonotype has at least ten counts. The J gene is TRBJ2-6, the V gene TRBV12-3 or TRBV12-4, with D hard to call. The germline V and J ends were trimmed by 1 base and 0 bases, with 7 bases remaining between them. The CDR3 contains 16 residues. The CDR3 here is CASSLGIGSGANVLTF. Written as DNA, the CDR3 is TGTGCCAGCAGTTTAGGGATTGGCTCTGGGGCCAACGTCCTGACTTTC.

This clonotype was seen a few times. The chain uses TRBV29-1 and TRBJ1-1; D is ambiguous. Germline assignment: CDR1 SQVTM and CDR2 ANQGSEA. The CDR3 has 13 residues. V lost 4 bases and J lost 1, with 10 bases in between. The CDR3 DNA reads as TGCAGCGTTGGTCGGGGTGGGAACACTGAAGCTTTCTTT. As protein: CSVGRGGNTEAFF. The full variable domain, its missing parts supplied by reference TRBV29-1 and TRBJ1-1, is SAVISQKPSRDICQRGTSLTIQCQVDSQVTMMFWYRQQPGQSLTLIATANQGSEATYESGFVIDKFPISRPNLTFSTLTVSNMSPEDSSIYLCSVGRGGNTEAFFGQGTRLTVV.

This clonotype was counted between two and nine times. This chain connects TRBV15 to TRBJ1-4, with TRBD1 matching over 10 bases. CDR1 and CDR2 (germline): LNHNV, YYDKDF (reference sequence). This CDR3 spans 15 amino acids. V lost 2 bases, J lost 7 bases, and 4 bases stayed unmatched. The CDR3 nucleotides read TGTGCCACCAGCAGACCCGGACAGGGGGGTGAAAAACTGTTTTTT. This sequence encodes CATSRPGQGGEKLFF.